The present entry profiles one TCR beta chain with its context. Using a J-beta primer mix together with a sample-barcoded 5' primer, a second PCR was run for roughly 6 to 12 cycles. From the 5' RACE reads, TCRdb called clonotypes with MiXCR, one entry per CDR3 protein. The data hold about 570,000 distinct CDR3 sequences, with 27% observed a single time. This specimen belongs to a study of blood T cells in healthy people across ages. The germline CDR1 and CDR2 sequences are LGHDT and YNNKEL (reference sequence). The length of the CDR3 is 14 residues. The gene calls are TRBV3-1 and TRBJ2-1; D remains ambiguous. The J call could be wrong; TRBJ2-5 is a better fit for the DNA end. The sample taken for sequencing was blood. The sequence was obtained from a woman in her 70s in good health. Here the CDR3 reads CASSQRRRSETQYF. DNA of the CDR3: TGTGCCAGCAGCCAGAGACGTCGGTCGGAGACCCAGTACTTC.